This T cell receptor (beta chain) was recovered during a study of T cell repertoires in cytomegalovirus infection. Study conclusions and caveats: In two of eight donors, the top clonotype was HLA-C-restricted CMV-specific.

Germline loops: CDR1 MNHEY, CDR2 SVGAGI. Trimming cost V 0 bases and J 1 base, with 12 bases left between them. The CDR3 contains 16 residues. Turning to this clonotype: Its antigen is unidentified.

Each CDR3 protein gets one entry after TCRdb re-called the reads with MiXCR. The sample includes 200,000 or so distinct CDR3 sequences, approximately 20% of them seen just once. The sequence derives from a human donor in good health (CMV status not recorded). Some clones in this sample may be carry-over from other donors' samples. The chain couples TRBV6-5 to TRBJ1-1; D ambiguous. Material: PBMCs. In DNA form, the CDR3 reads TGTGCCAGCAGTTACTCGAGTCCGGGGAGGAACACTGAAGCTTTCTTT. It encodes CASSYSSPGRNTEAFF.